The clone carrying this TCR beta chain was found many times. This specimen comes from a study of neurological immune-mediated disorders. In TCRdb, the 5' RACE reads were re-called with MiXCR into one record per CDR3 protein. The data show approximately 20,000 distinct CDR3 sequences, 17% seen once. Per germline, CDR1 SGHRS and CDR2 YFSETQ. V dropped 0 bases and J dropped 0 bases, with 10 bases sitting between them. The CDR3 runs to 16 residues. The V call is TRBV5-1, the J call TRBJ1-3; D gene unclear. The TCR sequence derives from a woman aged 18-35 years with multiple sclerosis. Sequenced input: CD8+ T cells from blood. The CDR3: CASSLEADISGNTIYF. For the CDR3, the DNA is TGCGCCAGCAGCTTGGAGGCAGATATCTCTGGAAACACCATATATTTT.